The rows below give T cell receptor beta chains drawn from one sample of a study of T cell therapy after organ transplantation. Antigens of these TCRs are unknown. Assay used: immunoSEQ multiplex PCR; TCRdb lists only in-frame clones, some missing. The sample records 2,000 to 2,500 clones, less than 75% being singletons. This specimen was CD8+ T cells from blood, taken before autologous CMV-specific T cell therapy. These receptors all come from a human patient who had received a solid organ transplant and had CMV disease. Both conserved end residues are part of each CDR3. The D gene is left open where the match is weak. Not every row has a clone size; where given, it reads once, few, many or a size class.

v_call	d_call	j_call	clone_size	cdr3_length	cdr3_aa	cdr3_nt
TRBV5-6	-	TRBJ2-5	-	17	CASSSRQGIKSQETQYF	TGTGCCAGCAGCTCCCGCCAGGGGATAAAATCCCAAGAGACCCAGTACTTC
TRBV5-6	-	TRBJ2-1	-	17	CASSSGVTVSSYNEQFF	TGTGCCAGCAGCTCGGGGGTGACGGTGAGCTCCTACAATGAGCAGTTCTTC
TRBV4-3	TRBD2	TRBJ2-1	once	16	CASSQGLADNYNEQFF	TGCGCCAGCAGCCAAGGACTAGCGGACAACTACAATGAGCAGTTCTTC
TRBV21-1	-	TRBJ2-1	-	10	CATIEAEQFF	TGTGCCACCATAGAGGCTGAGCAGTTCTTC
TRBV27	-	TRBJ1-1	-	13	CASRPTGNTEAFF	TGTGCCAGCAGACCAACAGGGAACACTGAAGCTTTCTTT
TRBV6-1	-	TRBJ2-1	-	13	CASTPGTYNEQFF	TGTGCCAGCACACCTGGCACCTACAATGAGCAGTTCTTC
TRBV11-2	-	TRBJ1-5	-	15	CASSLQGYSNQPQHF	TGTGCCAGCAGCCTTCAGGGGTATAGCAATCAGCCCCAGCATTTT
TRBV27	-	TRBJ2-7	-	14	CASSDQALSYEQYF	TGTGCCAGCAGTGACCAGGCTCTCTCCTACGAGCAGTACTTC
TRBV5-5	-	TRBJ2-1	-	16	CASSLDMGGTYNEQFF	TGTGCCAGCAGCTTGGATATGGGGGGAACCTACAATGAGCAGTTCTTC
TRBV11-1	-	TRBJ2-5	-	12	CASSLGVQTQYF	TGTGCCAGCAGCTTGGGGGTTCAGACCCAGTACTTC
TRBV7-9	-	TRBJ2-7	few	12	CASSLQGNEQYF	TGTGCCAGCAGCTTACAGGGGAACGAGCAGTACTTC
TRBV5-6	TRBD2	TRBJ2-1	-	13	CASSPGGWNEQFF	TGTGCCAGCAGCCCGGGGGGTTGGAATGAGCAGTTCTTC
TRBV7-2	-	TRBJ2-7	-	14	CASSLAVTTYEQYF	TGTGCCAGCAGCTTAGCGGTGACTACTTACGAGCAGTACTTC
TRBV28	-	TRBJ2-3	-	16	CASSLTRPRGTDTQYF	TGTGCCAGCAGTCTGACCCGGCCCCGAGGCACAGATACGCAGTATTTT
TRBV6-5	TRBD2	TRBJ2-1	-	15	CASSYSLLAYNEQFF	TGTGCCAGCAGTTACTCGTTACTAGCGTACAATGAGCAGTTCTTC
TRBV4-3	-	TRBJ2-3	large	16	CASSQDLGQGTDTQYF	TGCGCCAGCAGCCAAGATCTAGGGCAGGGAACAGATACGCAGTATTTT
TRBV6-5	-	TRBJ2-2	once	14	CASSYSRQSGELFF	TGTGCCAGCAGTTACTCGAGACAGTCCGGGGAGCTGTTTTTT
TRBV9	-	TRBJ2-1	few	16	CASTQRASSSYNEQFF	TGTGCCAGCACCCAGCGGGCGTCAAGCTCCTACAATGAGCAGTTCTTC
TRBV28	TRBD2	TRBJ2-1	-	19	CASSPGWRLLAGGGNEQFF	TGTGCCAGCAGTCCGGGTTGGAGGCTACTAGCGGGAGGGGGCAATGAGCAGTTCTTC
TRBV9	TRBD1	TRBJ1-2	-	17	CASSESTSDRGVYGYTF	TGTGCCAGCAGCGAGTCAACCTCGGACAGGGGGGTATATGGCTACACCTTC
TRBV4-3	TRBD2	TRBJ2-3	large	18	CASSRGWTSGSELDTQYF	TGCGCCAGCAGCCGGGGCTGGACTAGCGGGAGTGAACTAGATACGCAGTATTTT
TRBV4-3	TRBD2	TRBJ2-7	-	16	CASSQGTSGSNREQYF	TGCGCCAGCAGCCAAGGTACTAGCGGGAGCAATCGCGAGCAGTACTTC
TRBV7-8	TRBD2	TRBJ2-5	-	17	CASSFRTSGPVQETQYF	TGTGCCAGCAGCTTTCGGACTAGCGGCCCTGTCCAAGAGACCCAGTACTTC
TRBV7-2	TRBD2	TRBJ2-7	-	17	CASSPTGFVAGSYEQYF	TGTGCCAGCAGCCCAACAGGGTTTGTAGCGGGGAGCTACGAGCAGTACTTC
TRBV9	TRBD1	TRBJ2-1	-	16	CASSPGGTGTLNEQFF	TGTGCCAGCAGCCCCGGGGGGACAGGGACATTGAATGAGCAGTTCTTC
TRBV2	-	TRBJ2-1	-	12	CASEFRANEQFF	TGTGCCAGCGAGTTTAGGGCTAATGAGCAGTTCTTC
TRBV11-3	-	TRBJ2-2	medium-sized	15	CASSLDGWNTGELFF	TGTGCCAGCAGCTTAGACGGCTGGAACACCGGGGAGCTGTTTTTT
TRBV1	-	TRBJ2-6	-	13	CTSRQSRANVLTF	TGCACCAGCAGACAAAGTCGGGCCAACGTCCTGACTTTC
TRBV9	TRBD2	TRBJ2-1	-	17	CASSVGGLAGDGNEQFF	TGTGCCAGCAGCGTAGGGGGACTAGCGGGAGATGGAAATGAGCAGTTCTTC